This TCR beta chain derives from a study of T cells of healthy individuals. TCRdb independently ran MiXCR on the 5' RACE reads; one entry per CDR3 protein. The profile shows nearly 100,000 distinct CDR3 sequences, approximately 16% of them singletons. There are a few counts of this clonotype. This sequence originates from a human donor in good health.

The CDR3 here is CASSVGGGGEQFF. The CDR3 DNA reads as TGTGCCAGCAGTGTGGGCGGTGGAGGTGAGCAGTTCTTC. The J gene is TRBJ2-1, the V gene TRBV2; D perhaps matches TRBD2 (5 bases). The germline gives CDR1 SNHLY, CDR2 FYNNEI. Between the trimmed V and J ends, which lost 4 bases and 9 bases, there was a span of 13 bases. The CDR3 loop spans 13 amino acids.